This is a list of T cell receptor beta chains from one sample in a study of blood T cells in healthy people across ages. Each CDR3 protein is one row after TCRdb ran MiXCR on the 5' RACE reads. Counted here are over 1,200,000 distinct CDR3 sequences, around 59% occurring once; the ten biggest clones make up about 6.7%. The specimen sequenced was blood. All receptors derive from a young man in good health. Both conserved end residues are part of each CDR3. The D gene is left open where the match is weak. Only part of the rows carry a size: once, few, many, or a class if the clone is expanded.

TRBV24-1	TRBJ1-1	-	-	TGTGCCACCAGTGAAGGGGGAGGTGAAGCTTTCTTT	CATSEGGGEAFF
TRBV27	TRBJ2-7	TRBD1	-	TGTGCCAGCAGTTTGGGTGGACAGGCTACGTTCTACGAGCAGTACTTC	CASSLGGQATFYEQYF
TRBV4-1	TRBJ2-7	-	-	TGCGCCAGCAGCCCCCCTGGAGAGACACCCTACGAGCAGTACTTC	CASSPPGETPYEQYF
TRBV27	TRBJ2-7	-	-	TGTGCCAGCAGCTCAGACGCCGGGACCCTGCCACGCGAGCAGTACTTC	CASSSDAGTLPREQYF
TRBV29-1	TRBJ2-1	-	few	TGCAGCGTTGGTCGTACCGATGAGCAGTTCTTC	CSVGRTDEQFF
TRBV24-1	TRBJ2-3	-	few	TGTGCCACCAGTGACCCGACAGTCGATACGCAGTATTTT	CATSDPTVDTQYF
TRBV2	TRBJ2-4	TRBD2	few	TGTGCCAGCAGTGAAACGACTAGCGGAAGTGCCCAGCAGTACTTC	CASSETTSGSAQQYF
TRBV5-6	TRBJ2-2	TRBD2	-	TGTGCCAGCAGCCCTCTAGCGGGCGAGAACACCGGGGAGCTGTTTTTT	CASSPLAGENTGELFF
TRBV7-4	TRBJ2-1	TRBD2	few	TGTGCCAGCAGCTTAGGGCTAGCGGGAGGCCGGCGCAATGAGCAGTTCTTC	CASSLGLAGGRRNEQFF
TRBV12-3/TRBV12-4	TRBJ2-5	-	few	TGTGCCAGCAGTCCACAGGTCTTAGAGACCCAGTACTTC	CASSPQVLETQYF
TRBV6-1	TRBJ2-5	TRBD1	few	TGTGCCAGCAGTGCACGGACAGGGCCGGGGGAGCAGTACTTC	CASSARTGPGEQYF
TRBV4-2	TRBJ1-6	-	few	TGTGCCAGCAGCCAAGGACTGGGTTCACCCCTCCACTTT	CASSQGLGSPLHF
TRBV7-2	TRBJ2-5	-	many	TGTGCCAGCAGCCCCCTTAGGGAGACCCAGTACTTC	CASSPLRETQYF
TRBV12-3/TRBV12-4	TRBJ2-7	TRBD2	-	TGTGCCAGCAGCCAGCGGGACTACCCCAGCGAGCAGTACTTC	CASSQRDYPSEQYF
TRBV6-5	TRBJ2-7	-	-	TGTGCCAGCAGTTACTCGCCGGGGGAAACCTACGAGCAGTACTTC	CASSYSPGETYEQYF
TRBV5-1	TRBJ2-1	TRBD1	once	TGCGCCAGCAGCTCAGAGCGCCGACAGGGACCCTACAATGAGCAGTTCTTC	CASSSERRQGPYNEQFF
TRBV15	TRBJ2-7	TRBD2	-	TGTGCCACCAGGTCAACTAGCGGTTACGAGCAGTACTTC	CATRSTSGYEQYF